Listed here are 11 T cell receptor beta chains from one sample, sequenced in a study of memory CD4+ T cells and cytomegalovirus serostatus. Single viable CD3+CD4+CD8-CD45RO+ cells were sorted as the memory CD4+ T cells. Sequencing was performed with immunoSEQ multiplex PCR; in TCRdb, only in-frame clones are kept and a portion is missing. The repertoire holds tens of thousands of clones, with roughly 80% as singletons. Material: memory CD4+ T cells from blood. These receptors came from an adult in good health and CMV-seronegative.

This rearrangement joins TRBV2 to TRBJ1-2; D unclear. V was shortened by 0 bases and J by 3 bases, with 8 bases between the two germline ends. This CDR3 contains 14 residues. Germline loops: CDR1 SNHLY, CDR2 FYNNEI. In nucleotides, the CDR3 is TGTGCCAGCAGTGAAGCGGAGGGTTACTATGGCTACACCTTC. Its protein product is CASSEAEGYYGYTF. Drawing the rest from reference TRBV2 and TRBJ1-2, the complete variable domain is EPEVTQTPSHQVTQMGQEVILRCVPISNHLYFYWYRQILGQKVEFLVSFYNNEISEKSEIFDDQFSVERPDGSNFTLKIRSTKLEDSAMYFCASSEAEGYYGYTFGSGTRLTVV.

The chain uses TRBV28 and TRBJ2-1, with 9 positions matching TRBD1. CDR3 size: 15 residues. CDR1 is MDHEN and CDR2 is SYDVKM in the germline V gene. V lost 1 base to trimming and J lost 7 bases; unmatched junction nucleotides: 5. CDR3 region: CASSLSGQGLNEQFF. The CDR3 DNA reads TGTGCCAGCAGTTTATCCGGACAGGGGTTGAATGAGCAGTTCTTC.

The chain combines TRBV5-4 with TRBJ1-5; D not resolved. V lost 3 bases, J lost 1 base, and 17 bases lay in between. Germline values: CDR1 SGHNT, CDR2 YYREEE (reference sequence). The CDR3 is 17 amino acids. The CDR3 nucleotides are TGTGCCAGCAGCTCCCCTGGGGTCCCCAGGAGCAATCAGCCCCAGCATTTT. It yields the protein CASSSPGVPRSNQPQHF.

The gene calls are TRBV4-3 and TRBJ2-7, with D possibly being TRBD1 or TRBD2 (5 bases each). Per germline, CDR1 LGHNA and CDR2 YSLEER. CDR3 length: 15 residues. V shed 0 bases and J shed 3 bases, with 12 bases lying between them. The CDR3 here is CASSQELPGSYEQYF. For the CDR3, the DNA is TGCGCCAGCAGCCAAGAGCTGCCAGGGAGCTACGAGCAGTACTTC.

DNA for the CDR3: TGTGCCAGCAGTTACGGAACCCGGCTGGCTGATACGCAGTATTTT. This codes for CASSYGTRLADTQYF. This chain joins TRBV6-5 and TRBJ2-3; no clear D gene. CDR3 size: 15 residues. Germline assignment: CDR1 MNHEY and CDR2 SVGAGI. V lost 2 bases and J lost 6, with 15 bases in between.

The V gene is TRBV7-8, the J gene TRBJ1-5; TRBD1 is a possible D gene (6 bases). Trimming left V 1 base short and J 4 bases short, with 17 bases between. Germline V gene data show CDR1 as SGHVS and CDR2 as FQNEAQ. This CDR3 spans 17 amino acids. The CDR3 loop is CASSLGAGARLNQPQHF. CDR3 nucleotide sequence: TGTGCCAGCAGCTTAGGGGCGGGGGCCAGGTTGAATCAGCCCCAGCATTTT.

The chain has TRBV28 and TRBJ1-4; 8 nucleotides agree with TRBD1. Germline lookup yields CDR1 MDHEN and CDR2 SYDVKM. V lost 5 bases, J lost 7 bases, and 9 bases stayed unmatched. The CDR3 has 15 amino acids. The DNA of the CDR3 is TGTGCCAGCAGTCCCCCGAGCAGGGGGCTTGAAAAACTGTTTTTT. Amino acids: CASSPPSRGLEKLFF. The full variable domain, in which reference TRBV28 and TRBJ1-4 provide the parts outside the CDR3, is DVKVTQSSRYLVKRTGEKVFLECVQDMDHENMFWYRQDPGLGLRLIYFSYDVKMKEKGDIPEGYSVSREKKERFSLILESASTNQTSMYLCASSPPSRGLEKLFFGSGTQLSVL.

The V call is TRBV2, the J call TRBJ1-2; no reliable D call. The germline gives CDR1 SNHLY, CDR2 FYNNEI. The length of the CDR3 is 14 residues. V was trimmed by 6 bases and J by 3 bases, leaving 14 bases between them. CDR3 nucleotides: TGTGCCAGCAGGGGGTCGGCGTCGGACTATGGCTACACCTTC. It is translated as CASRGSASDYGYTF.

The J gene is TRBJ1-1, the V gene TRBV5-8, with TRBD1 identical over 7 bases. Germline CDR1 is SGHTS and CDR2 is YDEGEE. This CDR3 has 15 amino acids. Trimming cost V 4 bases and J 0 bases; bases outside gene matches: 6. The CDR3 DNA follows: TGTGCCAGCAGCCCGGAAGGGGGCCTGAACACTGAAGCTTTCTTT. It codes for CASSPEGGLNTEAFF.

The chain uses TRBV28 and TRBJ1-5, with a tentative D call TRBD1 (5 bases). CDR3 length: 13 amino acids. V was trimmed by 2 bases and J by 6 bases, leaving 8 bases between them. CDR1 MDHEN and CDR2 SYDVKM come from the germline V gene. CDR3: CASSLLRGQPQHF. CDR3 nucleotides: TGTGCCAGCAGTTTACTGAGGGGTCAGCCCCAGCATTTT.

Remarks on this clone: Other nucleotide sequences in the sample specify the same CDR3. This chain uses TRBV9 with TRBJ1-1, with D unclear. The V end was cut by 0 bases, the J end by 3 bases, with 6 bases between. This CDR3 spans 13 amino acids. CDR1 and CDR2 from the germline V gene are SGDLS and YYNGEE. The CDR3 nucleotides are TGTGCCAGCAGCGTAGGAGGATACACTGAAGCTTTCTTT. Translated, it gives CASSVGGYTEAFF. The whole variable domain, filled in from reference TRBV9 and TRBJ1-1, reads DSGVTQTPKHLITATGQRVTLRCSPRSGDLSVYWYQQSLDQGLQFLIQYYNGEERAKGNILERFSAQQFPDLHSELNLSSLELGDSALYFCASSVGGYTEAFFGQGTRLTVV.